The source of this T cell receptor beta chain is a study of cytomegalovirus exposure and HLA in healthy donors. Of note for this clone: Its specificity is not known.

This CDR3 has 13 amino acids. Trimming cost V 5 bases and J 6 bases, with 13 bases left between them. Per the germline V gene, CDR1 is MRHNA and CDR2 is SNTAGT. Broader study findings: Analysis was carried out at a later point, and it linked a missense DCLRE1C variant to TCR beta V- and J-gene trimming. Researchers catalogued about 150 TCR beta chains as cytomegalovirus-associated.

The PCR was carried out with 60 Vbeta primers and 13 Jbeta primers. Clones were read by immunoSEQ multiplex PCR, and TCRdb kept only the in-frame ones, dropping some. The repertoire includes 150,000 to 200,000 clones, about 80% of them detected once, and roughly 4.4% sits in the top ten. V gene TRBV6-4 combines with J gene TRBJ1-2, with D tentatively TRBD1 (6 bases). The TCR sequence derives from a young man in good health and CMV-seronegative. Sequencing used PBMCs. The CDR3 DNA is TGTGCCAGCAGTCCACAGGGCTTCAATGGCTACACCTTC. It encodes CASSPQGFNGYTF.